A single T cell receptor (beta chain) is shown here with its context. This sample is part of a study of CD8 T cells in Susac syndrome. The CDR3 sequence is 14 residues long. Per germline, CDR1 MNHEY and CDR2 SMNVEV (reference sequence). The V end was cut by 0 bases, the J end by 0 bases, with 6 bases between. RNA, at about 0.5 to 1 ug, was reverse transcribed with random hexamers. Amplification of TCR beta CDR3 was carried out by immunoSEQ multiplex PCR, which covered 54 Vbeta and 13 Jbeta segments. One entry per CDR3 protein results from TCRdb running MiXCR on the immunoSEQ multiplex PCR reads. The sample lists approximately 180,000 distinct CDR3 sequences, about 94% seen once, with around 0.097% in the top ten. Sequencing of TCR beta was performed on blood CD8+ T cells and on blood CD4+ T cells. Negative isolation was used for CD8+ and CD4+ T cells and FACS enrichment for TEMRA cells.

Input material: CD4+ T cells from PBMCs. The chain is built from TRBV27 and TRBJ2-7; D is unclear. This sequence originates from a human donor with multiple sclerosis. The CDR3 nucleotides read TGTGCCAGCAGTTTATCGTACGACTCCTACGAGCAGTACTTC. This translates into CASSLSYDSYEQYF.